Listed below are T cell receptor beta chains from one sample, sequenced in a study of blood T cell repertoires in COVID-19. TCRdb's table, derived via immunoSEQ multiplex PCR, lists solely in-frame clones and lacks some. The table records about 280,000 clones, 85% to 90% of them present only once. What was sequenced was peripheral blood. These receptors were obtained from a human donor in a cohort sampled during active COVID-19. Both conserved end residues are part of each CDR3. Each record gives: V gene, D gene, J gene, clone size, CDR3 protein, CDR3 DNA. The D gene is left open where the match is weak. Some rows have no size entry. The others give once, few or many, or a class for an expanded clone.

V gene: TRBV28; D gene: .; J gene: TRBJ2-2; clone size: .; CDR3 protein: CASSFLAGELFF; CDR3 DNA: TGTGCCAGCAGTTTTCTAGCCGGGGAGCTGTTTTTT
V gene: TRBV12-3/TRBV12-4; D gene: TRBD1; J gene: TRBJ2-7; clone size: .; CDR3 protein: CASSWGQGQYF; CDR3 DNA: TGTGCCAGCAGTTGGGGACAGGGACAGTACTTC
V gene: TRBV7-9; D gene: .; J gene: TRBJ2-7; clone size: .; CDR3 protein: CASSPLQGYEQYF; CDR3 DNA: TGTGCCAGCAGCCCGCTCCAGGGTTACGAGCAGTACTTC
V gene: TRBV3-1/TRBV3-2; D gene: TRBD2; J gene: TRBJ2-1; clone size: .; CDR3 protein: CASSQGAGPYNEQFF; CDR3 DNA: TGTGCCAGCAGCCAAGGAGCGGGACCGTACAATGAGCAGTTCTTC
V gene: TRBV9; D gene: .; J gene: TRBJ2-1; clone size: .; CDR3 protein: CASSVGTRSYNEQFF; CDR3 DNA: TGTGCCAGCAGCGTAGGGACTCGGTCCTACAATGAGCAGTTCTTC
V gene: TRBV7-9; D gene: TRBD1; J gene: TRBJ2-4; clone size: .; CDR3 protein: CAVHTGGSSKNIQYF; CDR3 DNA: TGTGCCGTCCACACAGGGGGCAGTAGCAAAAACATTCAGTACTTC
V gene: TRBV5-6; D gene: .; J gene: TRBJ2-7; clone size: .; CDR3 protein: CASSLYHEQYF; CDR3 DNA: TGTGCCAGCAGCTTGTATCACGAGCAGTACTTC
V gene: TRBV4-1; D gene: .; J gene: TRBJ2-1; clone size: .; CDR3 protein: CASSQGLAQAWNEQFF; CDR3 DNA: TGCGCCAGCAGCCAAGGATTGGCTCAGGCATGGAATGAGCAGTTCTTC
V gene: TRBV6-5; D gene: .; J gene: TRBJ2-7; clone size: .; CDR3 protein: CASTRGLEQYF; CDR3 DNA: TGTGCCAGCACTCGGGGTTTGGAACAGTACTTC
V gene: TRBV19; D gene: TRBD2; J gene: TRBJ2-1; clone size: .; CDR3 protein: CASSIGTSGRGSSYNEQFF; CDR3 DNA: TGTGCCAGTAGTATTGGGACTAGCGGGAGAGGTAGCTCCTACAATGAGCAGTTCTTC
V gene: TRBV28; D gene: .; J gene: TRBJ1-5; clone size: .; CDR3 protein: CASSLAQGKPQHF; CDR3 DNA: TGTGCCAGCAGTTTAGCACAGGGCAAGCCCCAGCATTTT
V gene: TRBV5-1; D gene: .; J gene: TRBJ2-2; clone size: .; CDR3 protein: CASSPGQGTGELFF; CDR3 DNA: TGCGCCAGCAGTCCTGGCCAGGGCACCGGGGAGCTGTTTTTT
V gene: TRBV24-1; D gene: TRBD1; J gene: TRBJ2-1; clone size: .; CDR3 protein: CATGTGAPGRDSYNEQFF; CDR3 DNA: TGTGCCACCGGGACAGGGGCCCCAGGGCGGGACTCCTACAATGAGCAGTTCTTC
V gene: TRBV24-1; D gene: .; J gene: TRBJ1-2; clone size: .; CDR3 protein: CATSDLDTTGYDYGYTF; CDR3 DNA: TGTGCCACCAGTGATCTGGATACAACAGGGTATGACTATGGCTACACCTTC
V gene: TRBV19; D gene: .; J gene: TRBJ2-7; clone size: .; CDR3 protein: CASSPGAAAYEQYF; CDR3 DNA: TGTGCCAGCTCCCCAGGGGCAGCCGCATACGAGCAGTACTTC
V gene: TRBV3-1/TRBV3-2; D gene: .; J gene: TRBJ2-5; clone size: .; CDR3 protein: CASSQQGQETQYF; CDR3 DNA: TGTGCCAGCAGCCAACAGGGCCAAGAGACCCAGTACTTC
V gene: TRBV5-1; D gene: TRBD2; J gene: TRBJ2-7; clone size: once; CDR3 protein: CASSLREGYEQYF; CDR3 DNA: TGCGCCAGCAGCTTGCGGGAGGGCTACGAGCAGTACTTC
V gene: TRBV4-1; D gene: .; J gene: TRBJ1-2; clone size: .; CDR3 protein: CASSQDSGDRVYGYTF; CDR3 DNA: TGCGCCAGCAGCCAAGATTCAGGAGACAGAGTCTATGGCTACACCTTC
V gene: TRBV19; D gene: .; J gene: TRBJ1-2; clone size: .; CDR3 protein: CASSNPGFGYGYTF; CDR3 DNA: TGTGCCAGTAGTAACCCAGGTTTCGGCTATGGCTACACCTTC
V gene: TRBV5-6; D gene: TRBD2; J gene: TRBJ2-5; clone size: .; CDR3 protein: CASSSGGAWGLQETQYF; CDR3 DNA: TGTGCCAGCAGCTCGGGAGGGGCCTGGGGACTGCAAGAGACCCAGTACTTC
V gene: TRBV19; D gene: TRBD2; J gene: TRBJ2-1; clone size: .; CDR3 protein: CASSLLAGAGSYNEQFF; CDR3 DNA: TGTGCCAGTAGCCTTCTAGCGGGAGCGGGATCCTACAATGAGCAGTTCTTC
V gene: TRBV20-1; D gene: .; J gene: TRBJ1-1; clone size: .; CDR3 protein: CSATRGGAFF; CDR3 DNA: TGCAGTGCTACTCGGGGTGGAGCTTTCTTT
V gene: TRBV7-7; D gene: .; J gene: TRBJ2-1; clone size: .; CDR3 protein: CASSPLFGGNNEQFF; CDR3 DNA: TGTGCCAGCAGCCCACTATTCGGGGGTAACAATGAGCAGTTCTTC
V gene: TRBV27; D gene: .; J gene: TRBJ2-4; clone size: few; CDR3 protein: CASSSLRELKNIQYF; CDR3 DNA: TGTGCCAGCAGTTCTTTGCGGGAATTGAAAAACATTCAGTACTTC
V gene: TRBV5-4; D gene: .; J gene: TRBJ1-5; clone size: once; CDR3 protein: CASSLWGTGNQPQHF; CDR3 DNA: TGTGCCAGCAGCTTGTGGGGGACTGGCAATCAGCCCCAGCATTTT
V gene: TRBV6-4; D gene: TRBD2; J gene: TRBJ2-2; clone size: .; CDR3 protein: CASSDSSGSRTGELFF; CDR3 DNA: TGTGCCAGCAGTGACTCCAGCGGGAGTAGAACCGGGGAGCTGTTTTTT
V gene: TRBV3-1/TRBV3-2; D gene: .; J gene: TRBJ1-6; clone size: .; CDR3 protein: CASSQDLVGSPLHF; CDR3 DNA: TGTGCCAGCAGCCAAGATCTAGTGGGTTCACCCCTCCACTTT
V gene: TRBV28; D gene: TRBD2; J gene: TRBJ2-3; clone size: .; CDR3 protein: CASSGTSGYTDTQYF; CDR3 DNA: TGTGCCAGCAGTGGAACTAGCGGCTACACAGATACGCAGTATTTT
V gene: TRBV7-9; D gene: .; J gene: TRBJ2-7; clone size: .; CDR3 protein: CASTRRGSSYEQYF; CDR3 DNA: TGTGCCAGCACCCGACGGGGTAGCTCCTACGAGCAGTACTTC
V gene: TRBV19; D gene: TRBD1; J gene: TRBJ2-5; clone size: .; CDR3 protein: CASSIDRRGIGTQYF; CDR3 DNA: TGTGCCAGTAGTATAGATCGCAGGGGGATCGGGACCCAGTACTTC
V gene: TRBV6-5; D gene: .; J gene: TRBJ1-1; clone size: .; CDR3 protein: CASIREWNTEAFF; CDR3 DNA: TGTGCCAGCATTAGAGAATGGAACACTGAAGCTTTCTTT
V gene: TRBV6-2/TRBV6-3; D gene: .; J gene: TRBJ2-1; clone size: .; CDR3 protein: CASSFGGPGNEQFF; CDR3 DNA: TGTGCCAGCAGTTTCGGAGGGCCGGGGAATGAGCAGTTCTTC
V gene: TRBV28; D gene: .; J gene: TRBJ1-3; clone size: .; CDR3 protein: CASSPAGARGNTIYF; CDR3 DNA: TGTGCCAGCAGTCCCGCAGGGGCGCGAGGAAACACCATATATTTT
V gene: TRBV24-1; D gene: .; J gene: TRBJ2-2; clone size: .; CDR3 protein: CATSESGRPGELFF; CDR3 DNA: TGTGCCACCAGTGAGAGCGGAAGACCCGGGGAGCTGTTTTTT
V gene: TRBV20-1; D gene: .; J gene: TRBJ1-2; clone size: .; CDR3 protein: CSASVGGNHGYTF; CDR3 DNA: TGCAGTGCTAGTGTAGGGGGAAATCATGGCTACACCTTC